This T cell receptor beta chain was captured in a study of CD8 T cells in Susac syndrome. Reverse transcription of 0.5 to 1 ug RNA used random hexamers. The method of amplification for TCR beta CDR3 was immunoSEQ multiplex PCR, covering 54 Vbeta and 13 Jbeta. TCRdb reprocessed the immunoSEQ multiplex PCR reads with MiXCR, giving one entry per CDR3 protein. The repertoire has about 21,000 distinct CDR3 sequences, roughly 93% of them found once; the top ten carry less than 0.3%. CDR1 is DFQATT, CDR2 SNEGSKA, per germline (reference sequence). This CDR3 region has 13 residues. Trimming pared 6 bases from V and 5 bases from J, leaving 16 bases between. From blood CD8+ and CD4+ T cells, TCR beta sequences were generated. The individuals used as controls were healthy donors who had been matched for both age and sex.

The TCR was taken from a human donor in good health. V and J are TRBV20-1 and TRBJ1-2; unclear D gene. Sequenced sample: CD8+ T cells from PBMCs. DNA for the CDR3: TGCAGTGCAACCTTTACCGAAGGGTATGGCTACACCTTC. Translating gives CSATFTEGYGYTF.